This T cell receptor beta chain originates from a study of cytomegalovirus exposure and HLA in healthy donors. V was shortened by 4 bases and J by 2 bases, with 14 bases between the two germline ends. The CDR3 has 15 amino acids. Germline values: CDR1 LNHNV, CDR2 YYDKDF (reference sequence). As concerns this clone: Antigen specificity is unknown.

PCR involved 60 Vbeta and 13 Jbeta primers. The method was immunoSEQ multiplex PCR; TCRdb's version includes in-frame clones alone and lacks a portion of them. The sample yields around 100,000 clones, 50% to 65% seen once. Study-level findings and limits: For most TCR sequences rarity was the rule, although some public TCRs occurred in many donors.

The sequencing sample was made of PBMCs. V and J are TRBV15 and TRBJ2-5; D is perhaps TRBD2 (5 bases). This clonotype originated in a man younger than 45 in good health and CMV-seropositive. As DNA, the CDR3 is TGTGCCACCAGCAAAGAGGGTACAGTACAAGAGACCCAGTACTTC. Protein: CATSKEGTVQETQYF. The full variable domain, completed using reference TRBV15 and TRBJ2-5, is DAMVIQNPRYQVTQFGKPVTLSCSQTLNHNVMYWYQQKSSQAPKLLFHYYDKDFNNEADTPDNFQSRRPNTSFCFLDIRSPGLGDTAMYLCATSKEGTVQETQYFGPGTRLLVL.